The 20 T cell receptor beta chains below come from one sample, sequenced in a study of cytomegalovirus exposure and HLA in healthy donors. The primer mix had 60 Vbeta and 13 Jbeta primers. Assay: immunoSEQ multiplex PCR; the TCRdb copy retains only in-frame clones and omits some. Found here are 92,000 or so clones, roughly 63% of them singletons; the top ten hold 20% to 25%. Sequenced input: PBMCs. The receptor source for this set is a woman aged 50 to 65 in good health and CMV-seropositive.

This chain links TRBV11-2 with TRBJ2-3, with D possibly matching TRBD1 (5 bases). This CDR3 is built from 15 residues. Trimming stripped 3 bases from V and 1 base from J, with 11 bases between. Germline V lookup: CDR1 SGHAT, CDR2 FQNNGV. Here the CDR3 DNA reads TGTGCCAGCAGCTTTAATACAGGAGGCACAGATACGCAGTATTTT. Amino acids: CASSFNTGGTDTQYF.

The rearrangement joins TRBV7-2 to TRBJ1-2; 8 nucleotides line up with TRBD1. The germline V gene encodes CDR1 SGHTA and CDR2 FQGNSA. The CDR3 totals 13 residues. The trim removed 4 bases at V and 8 bases at J, leaving 6 bases unmatched. In nucleotides, the CDR3 is TGTGCCAGCAGCTCGGACAGGGAGGGGGGCTACACCTTC. It translates to CASSSDREGGYTF.

Comments on this clone: Sequence at one end of the junction differs from germline and may be a read error. The sample holds other DNA sequences that translate to the same CDR3. This sequence joins TRBV28 and TRBJ1-4, with D possibly TRBD1 on 5 matching bases. The germline V gene has CDR1 MDHEN and CDR2 SYDVKM. The CDR3 runs to 14 residues. CDR3 sequence reads: CASRSGGTNEKLFF. The DNA for the CDR3 is TGCGCCAGTCGGAGTGGGGGGACTAATGAAAAACTGTTTTTT.

This clone was observed a few times. The rearrangement links TRBV6-5 to TRBJ1-6; TRBD1 matches 7 bases. Per the germline V gene, CDR1 is MNHEY and CDR2 is SVGAGI. V lost 5 bases to trimming and J lost 9 bases; unmatched junction nucleotides: 7. The CDR3 spans 14 residues. In DNA, the CDR3 is TGTGCCAGCAGTAAACGACAGGGAAGTTCACCCCTCCACTTT. Its translation is CASSKRQGSSPLHF.

The sample holds a few counts of this clone. The chain carries TRBV10-3 and TRBJ2-5; 7 bases match TRBD2. Losses at the gene ends were 0 bases for V and 5 bases for J; bases not matched to a gene: 6. Germline assignment: CDR1 ENHRY and CDR2 SYGVKD. The CDR3 contains 15 residues. Here the CDR3 reads CAISESPGLRETQYF. CDR3 in DNA: TGTGCCATCAGTGAGTCTCCGGGACTACGGGAGACCCAGTACTTC.

The chain employs TRBV7-9 and TRBJ2-5; 9 bases are a match to TRBD1. This CDR3 spans 15 amino acids. J was trimmed by 5 bases and V by 5 bases; bases with no gene match: 9. CDR1 and CDR2 from the germline V gene are SEHNR and FQNEAQ (reference sequence). CDR3 residues: CASSLLRDRAETQYF. The CDR3 DNA reads as TGTGCCAGCAGCCTCCTCCGGGACAGGGCCGAGACCCAGTACTTC.

Regarding this clone: A read error is likely, as this CDR3 ends without the conserved phenylalanine or tryptophan. The chain carries TRBV7-8 and TRBJ1-5, with 10 bases matching TRBD1. CDR3 length equals 17 residues. V lost 5 bases, J lost 2 bases, and 9 bases stayed unmatched. Germline-derived CDR1 and CDR2 are SGHVS and FQNEAQ. CDR3 in amino acids: CASSGTGVGGGNQPQHL. The DNA of the CDR3 is TGTGCCAGCAGCGGGACAGGGGTCGGCGGGGGCAATCAGCCCCAGCATCTT.

This CDR3 is CASRGMDSTTTKGYTF. The CDR3 DNA reads TGCGCCAGCAGGGGGATGGACAGCACTACAACAAAGGGCTACACCTTC. The chain has TRBV5-1 and TRBJ1-2; a possible D gene is TRBD1 (6 bases). Germline loops: CDR1 SGHRS, CDR2 YFSETQ. CDR3 length equals 16 residues. V gave up 5 bases and J gave up 8 bases, with 25 bases separating them.

The V call is TRBV6-5, the J call TRBJ1-2; D gene uncertain. Germline values: CDR1 MNHEY, CDR2 SVGAGI. CDR3 length equals 13 residues. Trimming removed 2 bases at V and 4 bases at J, with 8 bases between. The CDR3 DNA sequence: TGTGCCAGCAGTTACGGACTTTCCTATGGCTACACCTTC. This codes for CASSYGLSYGYTF.

The chain's CDR3 is CASSPWTGRNTIYF. CDR3 coding DNA: TGTGCCAGCAGTCCCTGGACAGGTAGAAACACCATATATTTT. The chain carries TRBV28 and TRBJ1-3, with TRBD1 matching 7 bases. Germline CDR1 is MDHEN and CDR2 is SYDVKM. There are 14 residues in the CDR3. Trimming cost V 5 bases and J 5 bases; bases outside gene matches: 6.

The J gene is TRBJ2-7, the V gene TRBV7-6; D might be TRBD1 (6 bases). Germline CDR1 reads SGHVS; CDR2 reads FNYEAQ. The CDR3 covers 12 residues. Trimming removed 4 bases at V and 3 bases at J, with 7 bases between. The CDR3 reads CASSSQGYEQYF. The DNA for the CDR3 is TGTGCCAGCAGCTCACAGGGCTACGAGCAGTACTTC.

The chain combines TRBV5-4 with TRBJ2-7; TRBD2 is a possible D gene (5 bases). Trimming took 4 bases from V and 0 from J, leaving 11 bases between them. Germline CDR1 SGHNT, CDR2 YYREEE (reference sequence). CDR3 length equals 14 residues. Written as DNA, the CDR3 is TGTGCCAGCAGCACAGACTATTTCTCCTACGAGCAGTACTTC. Encoded protein: CASSTDYFSYEQYF.

This chain uses TRBV5-4 with TRBJ2-2, with D maybe TRBD2 (5 bases). From germline, CDR1 is SGHNT and CDR2 YYREEE (reference sequence). The CDR3 length is 15 residues. V was cut by 4 bases and J by 1 base, with 11 bases left in between. CDR3 in amino acids: CASSPSAGNTGELFF. The CDR3, as DNA: TGTGCCAGCAGCCCCTCCGCGGGGAACACCGGGGAGCTGTTTTTT.

The gene calls are TRBV7-9 and TRBJ2-3; no reliable D call. Deletions cut 4 bases from V and 2 bases from J, with 7 bases between. Germline V gives CDR1 SEHNR, CDR2 FQNEAQ (reference sequence). This CDR3 has 13 residues. Here the CDR3 reads CASSSWPTDTQYF. The CDR3 region has the DNA TGTGCCAGCAGCTCTTGGCCCACAGATACGCAGTATTTT.

The CDR3: CASSYSRLQGGHF. DNA of the CDR3: TGTGCCAGCAGTTACTCGAGGTTGCAGGGAGGGCATTTT. The V gene is TRBV6-6, the J gene TRBJ1-5; possibly TRBD1 for D (5 bases). CDR3 length equals 13 residues. The germline V gene has CDR1 MNHNY and CDR2 SVGAGI (reference sequence). Trimming took 0 bases from V and 15 from J, leaving 15 bases between them.

The sample holds a few counts of this clone. Written as DNA, the CDR3 is TGTGCCAGCAGCATCCCTAACTATGGCTACACCTTC. It translates to CASSIPNYGYTF. This rearrangement joins TRBV28 to TRBJ1-2, with D uncertain. Germline CDR1 MDHEN, CDR2 SYDVKM. CDR3 size: 12 residues. Trimming removed 6 bases from V and 0 bases from J, with 5 bases in between.

The rearrangement links TRBV4-3 to TRBJ1-1; D is unclear. Germline V gives CDR1 LGHNA, CDR2 YSLEER. V was trimmed by 0 bases and J by 4 bases, leaving 6 bases between them. The CDR3 covers 13 residues. The CDR3 DNA sequence: TGCGCCAGCAGCCAAGACTATTCCACTGAAGCTTTCTTT. It is translated as CASSQDYSTEAFF.

Here the CDR3 DNA reads TGTGCCATCAGCCCGGGACTGCAAGATCAGCCCCAGCATTTT. It encodes CAISPGLQDQPQHF. The gene calls are TRBV10-3 and TRBJ1-5, with D perhaps TRBD1 (5 bases). The CDR3 is 14 amino acids. The germline gives CDR1 ENHRY, CDR2 SYGVKD. The V and J ends lost 6 bases and 5 bases respectively, with 14 bases between them.

The chain combines TRBV5-1 with TRBJ1-1; D unclear. Trimming stripped 0 bases from V and 0 bases from J, with 9 bases between. Per the germline V gene, CDR1 is SGHRS and CDR2 is YFSETQ. CDR3 size: 15 residues. CDR3 protein: CASSLAGNLNTEAFF. The DNA for the CDR3 is TGCGCCAGCAGCTTGGCAGGTAATCTGAACACTGAAGCTTTCTTT.

This clone was seen a few times. The chain uses TRBV7-9 and TRBJ2-7; 8 bases align to TRBD2. CDR3 length: 14 residues. Germline V gives CDR1 SEHNR, CDR2 FQNEAQ (reference sequence). Germline trimming cut 4 bases from V and 0 bases from J; bases unmatched to any gene: 2. The chain's CDR3 is CASSSGGDSYEQYF. The CDR3 DNA is TGTGCCAGCAGCTCCGGGGGGGACTCCTACGAGCAGTACTTC.